This T cell receptor beta chain was recorded in a study of regulatory T cells in long-lasting Graves disease. The table lists this clonotype with many counts. Building of the TCR beta libraries involved iRepertoire HTBI primers and Arm-PCR of CDR3 regions. TCRdb itself ran the multiplex PCR reads through MiXCR, one entry per CDR3 protein. The table shows about 620,000 distinct CDR3 sequences, with approximately 15% occurring only once. Trimming removed 3 bases at V and 4 bases at J, with 12 bases between. The CDR3 spans 15 residues. Germline loops: CDR1 KGHDR, CDR2 SFDVKD. The sample's time point: newly diagnosed GD, antithyroid drugs for less than 3 months. RNA from PBMCs was the source of the TCR library. This same sample was also taken into another study, of T cells in Graves' hyperthyroidism and ophthalmopathy.

This chain links TRBV24-1 with TRBJ2-1; TRBD2 is a possible D gene (6 bases). This sample comprised peripheral blood mononuclear cells (PBMCs), obtained at new diagnosis, from a patient treated with antithyroid drugs. The sequence came from a woman aged 25 to 39 with Graves disease. The CDR3 loop reads CATSDGSGLYNEQFF. The CDR3 region has the DNA TGTGCCACCAGTGATGGTAGCGGACTATACAATGAGCAGTTCTTC.